This T cell receptor beta chain was recorded in a study of blood T cell repertoires in COVID-19. Study background: Acute and convalescent COVID-19 specimens originated in the United States, Italy and Spain. PBMCs, B-cell-depleted T cells, or T cells were the source of the cDNA or gDNA that made up the material.

Original handling: Using reference gene primer amplification, nucleated cell counts were estimated. Generated by immunoSEQ multiplex PCR, the TCRdb table keeps only in-frame clones and is missing some. The V and J calls and the clone size are those of that table, but D and trimming were determined from the DNA. Among about 160,000 clones, over 75% were seen once, and the ten largest hold approximately 2.8%. Germline CDR1 reads LGHNT; CDR2 reads FRNRAP. V lost 5 bases to trimming and J lost 3 bases; unmatched junction nucleotides: 10. This CDR3 has 18 residues. Sequenced material: peripheral blood. This sequence joins TRBV12-5 and TRBJ2-1; TRBD2 matches at 13 bases. This receptor was taken from a man between 65 and 79 years old with acute or convalescent COVID-19. The CDR3 region is CASGGLAGVQSIYNEQFF. The CDR3 bases are TGTGCTAGTGGTGGACTAGCGGGAGTTCAGAGTATCTACAATGAGCAGTTCTTC.